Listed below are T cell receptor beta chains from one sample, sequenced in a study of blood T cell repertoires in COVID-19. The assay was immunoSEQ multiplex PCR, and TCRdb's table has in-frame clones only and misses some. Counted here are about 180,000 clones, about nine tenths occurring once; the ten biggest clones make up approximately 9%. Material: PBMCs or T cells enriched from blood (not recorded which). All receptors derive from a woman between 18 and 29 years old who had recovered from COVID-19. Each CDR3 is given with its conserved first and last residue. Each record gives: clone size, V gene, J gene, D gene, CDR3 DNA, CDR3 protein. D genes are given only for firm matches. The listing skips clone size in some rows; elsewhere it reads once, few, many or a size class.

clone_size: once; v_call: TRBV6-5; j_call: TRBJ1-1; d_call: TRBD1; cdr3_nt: TGTGCCAGCACCCCGGACAGGGCCGTAACTGAAGCTTTCTTT; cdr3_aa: CASTPDRAVTEAFF
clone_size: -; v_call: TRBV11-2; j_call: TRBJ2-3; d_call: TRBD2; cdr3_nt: TGTGCCAGCAGCGTAGCGGGAGGCCAACTCACAGATACGCAGTATTTT; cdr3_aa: CASSVAGGQLTDTQYF
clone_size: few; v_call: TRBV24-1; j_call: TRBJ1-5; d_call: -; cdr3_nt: TGTGCCACCAGACAGGAGATCAATCAGCCCCAGCATTTT; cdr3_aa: CATRQEINQPQHF
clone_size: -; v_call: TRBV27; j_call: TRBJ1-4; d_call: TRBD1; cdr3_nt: TGTGCCAGCAGTTCCGGACAGGGGCGCGAAAAACTGTTTTTT; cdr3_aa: CASSSGQGREKLFF
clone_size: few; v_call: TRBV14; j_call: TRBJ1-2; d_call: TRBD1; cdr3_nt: TGTGCCAGCAGCCCTTCCGGGACAGTAGGCTACACCTTC; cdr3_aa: CASSPSGTVGYTF
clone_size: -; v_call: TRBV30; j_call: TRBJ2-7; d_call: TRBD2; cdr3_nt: TGTGCCTGGTCTGAGGGGACTAGCTCCTACGAGCAGTACTTC; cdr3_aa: CAWSEGTSSYEQYF
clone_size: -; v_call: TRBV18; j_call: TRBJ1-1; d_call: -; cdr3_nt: TGTGCCAGCTCAGCCGACAGGGAAGCTTTCTTT; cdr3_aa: CASSADREAFF
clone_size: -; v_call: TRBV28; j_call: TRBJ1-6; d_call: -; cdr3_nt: TGTGCCAGCAGTTTACCGGGGGATTATAATTCACCCCTCCACTTT; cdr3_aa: CASSLPGDYNSPLHF
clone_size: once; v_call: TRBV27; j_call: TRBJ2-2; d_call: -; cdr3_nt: TGTGCCAGCAGTTTGTCCAGGATGAACACCGGGGAGCTGTTTTTT; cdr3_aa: CASSLSRMNTGELFF
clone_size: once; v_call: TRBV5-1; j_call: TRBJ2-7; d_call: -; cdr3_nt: TGCGCCAGCAGCTTTGGGTCAGGATCAACTTACGAGCAGTACTTC; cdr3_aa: CASSFGSGSTYEQYF
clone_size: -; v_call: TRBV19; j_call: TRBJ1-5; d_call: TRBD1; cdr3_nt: TGTGCCAGTTTGGACAGGGGGGATCAGCCCCAGCATTTT; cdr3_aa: CASLDRGDQPQHF
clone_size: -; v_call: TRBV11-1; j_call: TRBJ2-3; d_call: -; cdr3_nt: TGTGCCAGCAGCTTACAGCGCTCGTCCACAGATACGCAGTATTTT; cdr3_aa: CASSLQRSSTDTQYF
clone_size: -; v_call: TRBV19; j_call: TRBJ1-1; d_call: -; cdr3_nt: TGTGCCAGTACCCTCGCAGCGGGGGCCCAGGGCACTGAAGCTTTCTTT; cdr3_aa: CASTLAAGAQGTEAFF
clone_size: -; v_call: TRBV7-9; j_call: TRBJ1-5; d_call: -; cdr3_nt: TGTGCCAGCAGCTTCGGGGTAAATCAGCCCCAGCATTTT; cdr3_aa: CASSFGVNQPQHF
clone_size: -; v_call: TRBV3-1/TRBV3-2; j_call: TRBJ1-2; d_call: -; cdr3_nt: TGTGCCAGCAGCCAAGGCGGGAGGGAAAATGGCTACACCTTC; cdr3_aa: CASSQGGRENGYTF
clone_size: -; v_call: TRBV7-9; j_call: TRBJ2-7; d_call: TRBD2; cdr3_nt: TGTGCCAGCAGTGTAGCGGGAGAGCAGTACTTC; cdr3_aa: CASSVAGEQYF
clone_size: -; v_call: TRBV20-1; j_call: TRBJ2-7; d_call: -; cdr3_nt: TGCAGTGCTAGTGAGCAGGCCAACGAGCAGTACTTC; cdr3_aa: CSASEQANEQYF
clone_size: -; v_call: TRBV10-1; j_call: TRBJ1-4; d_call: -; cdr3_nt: TGCGCCAGTTACAGGCCCGCCCTGTTTTTT; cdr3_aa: CASYRPALFF
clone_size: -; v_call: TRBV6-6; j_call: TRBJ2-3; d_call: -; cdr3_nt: TGTGCCAGCACGACTGCGACAGCCGGTACGCAGTATTTT; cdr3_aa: CASTTATAGTQYF
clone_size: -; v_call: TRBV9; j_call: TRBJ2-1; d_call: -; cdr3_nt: TGTGCCAGCAGCGTAGATGGAGGGCCTCACAATGAGCAGTTCTTC; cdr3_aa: CASSVDGGPHNEQFF
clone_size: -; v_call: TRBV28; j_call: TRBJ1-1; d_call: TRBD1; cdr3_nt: TGTGCCAGCAGGACTCCAGGGGGCGCGGTGAACACTGAAGCTTTCTTT; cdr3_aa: CASRTPGGAVNTEAFF
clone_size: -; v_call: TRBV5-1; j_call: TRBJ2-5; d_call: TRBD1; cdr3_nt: TGCGCCAGCAGCTTGAGGACAGGGGAGGGCGGGGAGACCCAGTACTTC; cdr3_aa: CASSLRTGEGGETQYF
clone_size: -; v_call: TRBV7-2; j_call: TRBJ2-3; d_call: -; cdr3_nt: TGTGCCAGCAGCTTAGTAGTCTTGCGTGGCACAGATACGCAGTATTTT; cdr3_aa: CASSLVVLRGTDTQYF
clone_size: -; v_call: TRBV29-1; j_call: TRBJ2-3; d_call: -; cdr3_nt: TGCAGCGTTGATCCGGGGTTTTTCACAGATACGCAGTATTTT; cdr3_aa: CSVDPGFFTDTQYF
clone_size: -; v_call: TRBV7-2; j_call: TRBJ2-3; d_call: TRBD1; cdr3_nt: TGTGCCAGCAGCTCCGCGACAGGGGATACAGATACGCAGTATTTT; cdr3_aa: CASSSATGDTDTQYF
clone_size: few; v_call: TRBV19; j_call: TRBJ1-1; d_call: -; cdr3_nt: TGTGCGGCGGGGAGCACTGAAGCTTTCTTT; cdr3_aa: CAAGSTEAFF